These 5 T cell receptor beta chains share one sample of origin, sequenced in a study of radiation and T cells in renal cell carcinoma. The data were produced by immunoSEQ multiplex PCR, yet TCRdb's version contains in-frame clones alone and is incomplete. The sample contains roughly 130,000 clones, 70% to 90% of which appear only once. Stated time point: baseline pretreatment blood. Regarding treatment: 15 Gy SBRT to primary tumor, nephrectomy 4 weeks later. Sequencing used blood, obtained from a patient whose treatment included radiotherapy and nephrectomy. The receptors were gathered from a woman aged 45-60 years with renal cell carcinoma.

The chain links TRBV13 to TRBJ2-3, with unresolved D. Trimming removed 5 bases from V and 1 base from J, with 4 bases in between. The V gene's germline CDR1 is PRHDT and CDR2 FYEKMQ (reference sequence). The CDR3 runs to 12 residues. The CDR3: CASSDRTDTQYF. In DNA form, the CDR3 reads TGTGCCAGCAGCGATCGCACAGATACGCAGTATTTT.

A few counts support this clone. The rearrangement joins TRBV19 to TRBJ1-1; D might be TRBD1 (6 bases). The germline V and J ends were trimmed by 3 bases and 11 bases, with 16 bases remaining between them. The CDR3 is 13 residues long. CDR1 and CDR2 from the germline V gene are LNHDA and SQIVND (reference sequence). CDR3 residues: CASSISRAGDAFF. CDR3 nucleotides: TGTGCCAGTAGTATTTCCAGGGCAGGGGACGCTTTCTTT. Filled out from reference TRBV19 and TRBJ1-1, the complete variable domain reads DGGITQSPKYLFRKEGQNVTLSCEQNLNHDAMYWYRQDPGQGLRLIYYSQIVNDFQKGDIAEGYSVSREKKESFPLTVTSAQKNPTAFYLCASSISRAGDAFFGQGTRLTVV.

In DNA, the CDR3 is TGTGCCAGCACCGAAAGGCAAGCGGGCCTTCTGGGAGAGCAGTACTTC. It yields the protein CASTERQAGLLGEQYF. The chain carries TRBV7-9 and TRBJ2-7; possible D gene TRBD2, 6 bases. In germline, CDR1 is SEHNR, CDR2 FQNEAQ (reference sequence). This CDR3 has 16 residues. Deletions cut 7 bases from V and 7 bases from J, with 26 bases between.

This clone was seen a single time. This chain uses TRBV19 with TRBJ2-7; tentatively, D is TRBD2 (6 bases). The germline V and J ends were trimmed by 9 bases and 2 bases, with 17 bases remaining between them. This CDR3 is 14 amino acids long. In germline, CDR1 is LNHDA, CDR2 SQIVND (reference sequence). CDR3 region: CASINGGPTYEQYF. The CDR3 region has the DNA TGTGCCAGCATAAACGGGGGTCCGACCTACGAGCAGTACTTC. Combining the CDR3 with reference TRBV19 and TRBJ2-7 gives the whole variable domain DGGITQSPKYLFRKEGQNVTLSCEQNLNHDAMYWYRQDPGQGLRLIYYSQIVNDFQKGDIAEGYSVSREKKESFPLTVTSAQKNPTAFYLCASINGGPTYEQYFGPGTRLTVT.

This clone has a handful of counts. The rearrangement uses TRBV18 and TRBJ2-2; D ambiguous. Germline assignment: CDR1 KGHSH and CDR2 LQKENI. The CDR3 is 12 amino acids. V was cut by 1 base and J by 7 bases, with 4 bases left in between. The CDR3 DNA is TGTGCCAGCTCACCACGTATCGGGGAGCTGTTTTTT. It specifies CASSPRIGELFF.